These 26 T cell receptor beta chains were all obtained from the same sample, sequenced in a study of molecular identifiers for immune sequencing clone quantification. One entry per CDR3 protein, called by TCRdb with MiXCR from the PCR reads. Seen here are roughly 630,000 distinct CDR3 sequences, about 25% observed once, and the top ten hold 0.7% to 0.95%. The sequenced material came from naive CD8+ T cells from blood, with Jurkat cell RNA spiked in. Subset defined: FACS-sorted CD8+CD4-CCR7+CD45RA+ naive T cells. The receptors stem from a human donor in good health. Some libraries in this study had Jurkat cell RNA spiked in.

Ten or more counts support this clonotype. The chain couples TRBV7-9 to TRBJ1-1; D not certain. This CDR3 is 13 amino acids long. Germline V CDR1 and CDR2: SEHNR, FQNEAQ (reference sequence). V was pared by 5 bases and J by 5 bases, with 12 bases between. This CDR3 is CASSPDVGTEAFF. CDR3 nucleotides: TGTGCCAGCAGCCCAGACGTGGGAACTGAAGCTTTCTTT.

This clonotype appeared a few times. V and J are TRBV27 and TRBJ2-7, with TRBD2 identical over 9 bases. There are 14 residues in the CDR3. Trimming cost V 2 bases and J 7 bases; bases outside gene matches: 6. Germline V gives CDR1 MNHEY, CDR2 SMNVEV (reference sequence). The CDR3 coding sequence is TGTGCCAGCAGTTTAGCGGGAGGGCCGAAAGAGCAGTACTTC. This gives the protein CASSLAGGPKEQYF.

With respect to this clonotype: Given a much more abundant clone one base away, this may be a read error. The rearrangement joins TRBV4-1 to TRBJ2-7; TRBD1 agrees at 9 bases. The ends lost 1 base at V and 3 bases at J; junction bases unmatched: 7. Germline CDR1 reads MGHRA; CDR2 reads YSYEKL. The CDR3 length is 16 residues. CDR3 amino acids: CASSQAEQGACYEQYF. The DNA for the CDR3 is TGCGCCAGCAGCCAAGCAGAACAGGGGGCGTGCTACGAGCAGTACTTC.

In its sample, this clonotype was seen many times. The chain couples TRBV6-2 or TRBV6-3 to TRBJ2-7; D is possibly TRBD1 or TRBD2 (5 bases each). Trimming cost V 10 bases and J 3 bases, with 19 bases left between them. The CDR3 is 14 residues long. Germline CDR1 is MNHEY and CDR2 is SVGEGT. The CDR3 sequence: CATRPRDANYEQYF. CDR3 nucleotides: TGTGCCACCCGCCCAAGGGACGCAAACTACGAGCAGTACTTC.

This clonotype was counted many times. This chain joins TRBV5-4 and TRBJ2-5, with 7 positions matching TRBD1. This CDR3 spans 14 amino acids. Germline V gives CDR1 SGHNT, CDR2 YYREEE (reference sequence). The ends lost 0 bases at V and 4 bases at J; junction bases unmatched: 3. As DNA, the CDR3 is TGTGCCAGCAGCTTGGCGAACAGGGGAGAGACCCAGTACTTC. It specifies CASSLANRGETQYF.

This clonotype came up many times. V usage is TRBV4-1 and J usage is TRBJ1-5; unclear D gene. The CDR3 has 15 residues. V dropped 1 base and J dropped 0 bases, with 7 bases sitting between them. From germline, CDR1 is MGHRA and CDR2 YSYEKL. This CDR3 is CASSQGGNSNQPQHF. Written as DNA, the CDR3 is TGCGCCAGCAGCCAAGGCGGGAATAGCAATCAGCCCCAGCATTTT.

Only a few counts were recorded for this clonotype. The rearrangement uses TRBV19 and TRBJ1-5, with D uncertain. Germline assignment: CDR1 LNHDA and CDR2 SQIVND (reference sequence). Between the trimmed V and J ends, which lost 8 bases and 3 bases, there was a span of 11 bases. The CDR3 contains 13 residues. Here the CDR3 DNA reads TGTGCCAGTCAACCCGGGTTCAATCAGCCCCAGCATTTT. Translation: CASQPGFNQPQHF.

This clonotype has more than one count but fewer than ten. This chain connects TRBV27 to TRBJ1-1, with D maybe TRBD1 (6 bases). Trimming cost V 5 bases and J 6 bases, with 19 bases left between them. The CDR3 extends over 15 amino acids. Germline V gives CDR1 MNHEY, CDR2 SMNVEV (reference sequence). CDR3 coding DNA: TGTGCCAGCAGTCCCTGGAGGGGGGACTCGCCTGAAGCTTTCTTT. It codes for CASSPWRGDSPEAFF.

This clonotype was counted between two and nine times. The V and J genes are TRBV12-3 or TRBV12-4 and TRBJ1-4; 9 bases match TRBD1. The CDR3 extends over 16 amino acids. V was clipped by 1 base and J by 8 bases; unmatched bases: 8. The DNA of the CDR3 is TGTGCCAGCAGTTTAGATCGGACAGGGGTGTCAGAAAAACTGTTTTTT. This encodes CASSLDRTGVSEKLFF.

Concerning this clonotype itself: This may be a read error, as it is one base from a much larger clone. The J gene is TRBJ2-7, the V gene TRBV12-5; TRBD2 might be the D (6 bases). CDR1 is LGHNT, CDR2 FRNRAP, per germline. This CDR3 contains 13 residues. The CDR3 DNA sequence: TGTACTAGTGGTTTGGACGGGGGCTACGAGCAGTACTTC. Its protein is CTSGLDGGYEQYF.

Comments on this clonotype: Being one base from a much bigger clone, this may be a read error. The chain combines TRBV10-3 with TRBJ2-5; D gene unclear. CDR1 and CDR2 (germline): ENHRY, SYGVKD. The CDR3 totals 12 residues. CDR3 sequence reads: CAISPNQETQHF. The CDR3 nucleotides read TGTGCCATTTCGCCCAACCAAGAGACCCAGCACTTC.

This clonotype was found many times. The rearrangement uses TRBV20-1 and TRBJ2-1; TRBD2 matches at 10 bases. Germline V gene lookup returns CDR1 DFQATT and CDR2 SNEGSKA (reference sequence). This CDR3 contains 14 residues. The CDR3 loop reads CRHMSSGRWDEQFF. The CDR3 region has the DNA TGCAGGCACATGTCTAGCGGGAGATGGGATGAGCAGTTCTTC.

Comment on this clonotype: One base away lies a much larger clone, so this may be a sequencing read error. The chain's CDR3 is CTSRGTANTEAFF. Here the CDR3 DNA reads TGTACCAGCAGGGGGACAGCAAACACTGAAGCTTTCTTT. The chain is built from TRBV9 and TRBJ1-1; 7 bases match TRBD1. CDR3 length equals 13 residues. CDR1 is SGDLS and CDR2 is YYNGEE in the germline V gene.

This clonotype was detected many times. The rearrangement uses TRBV20-1 and TRBJ2-3; no clear D. Per germline, CDR1 DFQATT and CDR2 SNEGSKA (reference sequence). V lost 3 bases and J lost 2, with 9 bases in between. This CDR3 region has 13 residues. DNA for the CDR3: TGCAGTGCTAGTTTGGTAGACACAGATACGCAGTATTTT. This translates into CSASLVDTDTQYF.

This clonotype turned up a few times. The chain joins TRBV7-6 to TRBJ2-7; 9 nucleotides agree with TRBD1. Trimming at V came to 5 bases and at J to 7 bases, leaving 15 bases not matched to a gene. The V gene's germline CDR1 is SGHVS and CDR2 FNYEAQ. The CDR3 covers 16 residues. This chain's CDR3 is CASSPGTGTPAGEQYF. The DNA for the CDR3 is TGTGCCAGCAGCCCCGGGACAGGGACCCCGGCCGGTGAGCAGTACTTC.

This clonotype turned up a few times. This rearrangement joins TRBV2 to TRBJ1-5; tentatively, D is TRBD1 (6 bases). The V end was cut by 3 bases, the J end by 6 bases, with 15 bases between. Per germline, CDR1 SNHLY and CDR2 FYNNEI. The CDR3 is 15 amino acids. CDR3: CASSDLAGEAQPQHF. The DNA for the CDR3 is TGTGCCAGCAGTGACCTGGCAGGGGAGGCTCAGCCCCAGCATTTT.

As to this clonotype: At one end the junction does not follow the germline gene, possibly because of a read error. The chain carries TRBV6-1 and TRBJ2-7, with D tentatively TRBD1 or TRBD2 (5 bases each). The CDR3 totals 13 residues. The germline V gene encodes CDR1 MNHNS and CDR2 SASEGT. The CDR3 DNA reads TGTGCCAGCAGCGAAGCGGACATCTACGAGCAGTACTTC. Protein sequence: CASSEADIYEQYF.

This clonotype has a handful of counts. V is TRBV4-1 and J is TRBJ2-1; TRBD1 matches 8 bases. The CDR3 spans 15 residues. V lost 4 bases, J lost 2 bases, and 4 bases stayed unmatched. Per the germline V gene, CDR1 is MGHRA and CDR2 is YSYEKL. This CDR3 reads CASSPGQEPYNEQFF. The CDR3, as DNA: TGCGCCAGCAGCCCGGGACAGGAGCCCTACAATGAGCAGTTCTTC.

As for this clonotype: A read error may explain this, as a much larger clone is one base away. The V gene is TRBV20-1, the J gene TRBJ2-7, with 7 bases matching TRBD1. This CDR3 region has 15 residues. Germline CDR1 is DFQATT and CDR2 is SNEGSKA (reference sequence). V lost 6 bases and J lost 1; bases outside the gene matches: 12. The CDR3: CSANTLGDSSYEQYF. The DNA of the CDR3 is TGCAGTGCCAATACCTTGGGGGACAGTTCCTACGAGCAGTACTTC.

V gene TRBV6-2 or TRBV6-3 combines with J gene TRBJ2-5; 7 nucleotides match TRBD2. The germline gives CDR1 MNHEY, CDR2 SVGEGT. With V trimmed by 2 bases and J by 9 bases, 3 bases remained unmatched. This CDR3 is built from 12 residues. CDR3 in amino acids: CASSYGREAQYF. The CDR3 DNA is TGTGCCAGCAGTTACGGCCGGGAGGCCCAGTACTTC.

The chain employs TRBV7-9 and TRBJ1-5; TRBD1 is a possible D gene (5 bases). The germline CDR1 and CDR2 sequences are SEHNR and FQNEAQ (reference sequence). The CDR3 covers 15 residues. Trimming took off 1 base at V and 5 bases at J, with 12 bases between the two ends. The CDR3 DNA reads TGTGCCAGCAGCTTAGGATCTTCAGGGTATCAGCCCCAGCATTTT. It codes for CASSLGSSGYQPQHF.

This clonotype was seen many times. The J gene is TRBJ1-1, the V gene TRBV5-1; weak D call: TRBD1 (5 bases). CDR3 length equals 14 residues. Trimming cost V 2 bases and J 0 bases, with 8 bases left between them. Germline CDR1 reads SGHRS; CDR2 reads YFSETQ. CDR3 nucleotides: TGCGCCAGCAGCTTTGGGACCCTGAACACTGAAGCTTTCTTT. It encodes CASSFGTLNTEAFF.

In the case of this clonotype: This may be a read error, as it is one base from a much larger clone. The CDR3 sequence: CASSLESSGRDTQYF. The CDR3 DNA follows: TGTGCCAGCAGCTTGGAGTCTAGCGGGAGAGATACGCAGTATTTT. This chain links TRBV5-6 with TRBJ2-3, with TRBD2 matching 10 bases. Losses at the gene ends were 0 bases for V and 5 bases for J; bases not matched to a gene: 3. The germline V gene encodes CDR1 SGHDT and CDR2 YYEEEE. The CDR3 length is 15 residues.

With regard to this clonotype: Possible read error: a much larger clone is one base away. This chain links TRBV9 with TRBJ2-7; weak D call: TRBD2 (5 bases). This CDR3 has 15 amino acids. Germline V gene lookup returns CDR1 SGDLS and CDR2 YYNGEE. CDR3 sequence reads: CACSVGLGSSYEQYF. CDR3 DNA: TGTGCCTGCAGCGTAGGTCTGGGGAGCTCCTACGAGCAGTACTTC.

Concerning this clonotype: The final CDR3 position lacks the conserved phenylalanine or tryptophan, pointing to a likely read error. The gene calls are TRBV18 and TRBJ2-1; 12 nucleotides line up with TRBD2. The CDR3 spans 17 residues. J lost 8 bases, V lost 5 bases, and 13 bases had no gene match. Germline CDR1 KGHSH, CDR2 LQKENI. The chain's CDR3 is CASSDLAGGPTEYEQFL. The DNA for the CDR3 is TGTGCCAGCTCAGATCTAGCGGGAGGGCCGACAGAGTATGAGCAGTTCCTC.

V is TRBV12-3 or TRBV12-4 and J is TRBJ1-2; D gene uncertain. The CDR3 spans 13 residues. Trimming took 6 bases from V and 4 from J, leaving 12 bases between them. CDR3 amino acids: CASRDDGIYGYTF. For the CDR3, the DNA is TGTGCCAGCAGAGATGACGGGATCTATGGCTACACCTTC.